The T cell receptor beta chain described here comes from a study of T cells in Graves' hyperthyroidism and ophthalmopathy (dated by TCRdb to about 2019). About the study as a whole: To identify TCR V-J signatures that set the groups apart, the researchers used a discovery cohort of 100 patients, made up of 40 to 45 with Graves' ophthalmopathy and 57 with stable Graves' hyperthyroidism. Prospective prediction of ophthalmopathy was tested in an independent validation cohort consisting of roughly 19 hyperthyroidism patients and some 16 patients who later progressed to ophthalmopathy. The approximately 90 discovery patients were randomly split 7:3 into training and test sets. Thyroid tissue and blood T-cell repertoires from over 5 Graves' hyperthyroidism patients were also compared in the study. After sampling, hyperthyroidism patients received methimazole starting at 30 mg daily, and ophthalmopathy patients received high-dose intravenous methylprednisolone. TCR Vbeta CDR3 sequencing of some 140 peripheral blood samples (over 40 ophthalmopathy, 70 to 85 hyperthyroidism and roughly 17 progressor patients) is reported in the paper. Overall results and qualifications from the work: In validation, the model predicted progression to ophthalmopathy a median of approximately 6.3 months before onset, with roughly 70% sensitivity and almost 75% specificity. In cross-validation, a model built on a 13 V-J signature told ophthalmopathy apart from stable hyperthyroidism with 87.88% sensitivity and roughly 83% specificity, and in testing the same model reached 80%/75%. No statistical method was used to fix the sample size in advance, and group allocation was not hidden from the investigators. Blood samples also contained most of the expanded thyroid clonotypes (frequency above 0.001), which suggests that blood repertoires may reflect thyroid immune responses.

As encoded in the germline V gene (reference sequence), CDR1 is DFQATT while CDR2 is SNEGSKA. Measured from the cysteine to the phenylalanine, the CDR3 is 12 residues long. The sequence is cut down to CDR3 DNA, 36 bases in frame from base 1. The V end loses 3 bases and the J end loses 2 bases, and a stretch of 7 bases separates them. The study excluded patients with uncontrolled infections, other autoimmune diseases, pregnancy or lactation. Diagnoses were established on the basis of clinical symptoms, serum thyroxine and TRAb, thyroid ultrasound, and orbital computed tomography. Total RNA was extracted using Trizol reagent, and RNA quality was assessed on an Agilent 2100 Bioanalyzer. Amplification of TCR beta CDR3 regions was carried out from RNA transcripts. The TCR CDR3 was subjected to a first round of RT-PCR using the HTBI primer set and the Qiagen OneStep RT-PCR kit. Libraries were constructed in a second round of multiplex PCR, after which size selection and purification were performed. Paired-end sequencing of the libraries was performed with 100 bp reads on an Illumina HiSeq2000. Per the source publication's procedure: SOAPnuke was used to process the raw data, throwing out any read that contained adapters or uncalled bases, had a mean Phred below 15, or lacked an exact constant-primer or identifier match. High-quality paired reads were merged with COPE v1.2.5, and unique nucleotide sequences were defined as clonotypes. Clonotypes were aligned to IMGT TRBV, TRBD and TRBJ reference segments using MiTCR v1.1. Analysis was restricted to V-J combinations with a frequency above 0.0001, which covered roughly 99% of repertoires. The TCS score was defined as F50 (clonal expansion) divided by E x V (chaos), with BLOSUM62-based TCRdist calculated between CDR3 peptides within each V-J. Welch's t-statistics and random forest reduced roughly 540 V-J features to around 14, which were used in a naive Bayes classifier (R e1071). Thyroid-blood repertoire similarity was quantified with the Morisita-Horn index. TCRdb's own reprocessing of the public reads used fastp at Q25 and MiXCR and kept productive beta chains. Each entry is one CDR3 protein sequence, shown with its most common DNA and genes. TCRdb's processing, not the study's, gives the V and J calls here. The sample yields about 570,000 distinct CDR3 sequences; around 45% were counted once. Around 20% of the sample lies in the top ten.

This clonotype was recorded at least ten times. Its antigen target is currently unknown. No per-base quality is available; no much larger clone lies one base away. This chain joins TRBV20-1 to TRBJ1-1; D gene: possibly TRBD1, on 5 matching bases. The sample comprised peripheral blood or thyroid tissue (not recorded which). The TCR originated in an adult woman with Graves' disease, either hyperthyroidism or ophthalmopathy (not recorded which). The nucleotide sequence is TGCAGTGCTAGCCGGACAAACACTGAAGCTTTCTTT. Its translation reads: CSASRTNTEAFF.